Below, 15 T cell receptor beta chains from the same sample are listed, as sequenced in a study of blood T cell repertoires in COVID-19. Generated by immunoSEQ multiplex PCR, the TCRdb table keeps only in-frame clones and is missing some. The sample consists of nearly 250,000 clones, about 82% of them appearing once. The sequencing sample was made of PBMCs or T cells enriched from blood (not recorded which). Every receptor here comes from a woman aged 45-59 years who had recovered from COVID-19.

This chain uses TRBV7-3 with TRBJ2-1, with TRBD1 identical over 8 bases. Germline V CDR1 and CDR2: SGHTA, FQGTGA. The CDR3 contains 15 residues. The V segment lost 5 bases and the J segment 6 bases; nucleotides outside the gene matches: 9. CDR3 loop: CASSLQTGVSNEQFF. In nucleotides, the CDR3 is TGTGCCAGCAGCCTTCAGACAGGGGTTAGCAATGAGCAGTTCTTC.

The chain has TRBV11-3 and TRBJ2-3; maybe TRBD1 (6 bases). V was pared by 4 bases and J by 5 bases, with 19 bases between. CDR3 length: 16 residues. From germline, CDR1 is SGHNT and CDR2 YENEEA. In DNA form, the CDR3 reads TGTGCCAGCAGCTCCCGGACAGCCGAGGGACGAGATACGCAGTATTTT. This sequence encodes CASSSRTAEGRDTQYF.

This clone was counted once. The chain couples TRBV19 to TRBJ2-7; 8 bases are a match to TRBD2. V gave up 8 bases and J gave up 2 bases; unmatched junction bases: 11. The CDR3 spans 15 residues. Germline loops: CDR1 LNHDA, CDR2 SQIVND (reference sequence). CDR3 bases: TGTGCCAGTCGGCTAAGCGGGAGCCCGACCTACGAGCAGTACTTC. Translated: CASRLSGSPTYEQYF.

This chain uses TRBV4-1 with TRBJ1-4, with TRBD1 as a possible D gene (5 bases). This CDR3 spans 16 amino acids. Germline CDR1 and CDR2: MGHRA and YSYEKL. V was trimmed by 0 bases and J by 15 bases, leaving 23 bases between them. The CDR3 nucleotides read TGCGCCAGCAGCCAAGATGCGGGACGGCTAGTAAGGAAGGTGTTTTTT. Amino acids: CASSQDAGRLVRKVFF.

The chain carries TRBV10-3 and TRBJ2-7, with 7 bases that match TRBD1. The CDR3 contains 13 residues. V trimming: 6 bases; J trimming: 4 bases; junction bases outside the gene matches: 6. Per the germline V gene, CDR1 is ENHRY and CDR2 is SYGVKD. The CDR3 here is CAIRGTARYEQYF. The DNA for the CDR3 is TGTGCCATCAGGGGGACAGCGAGGTACGAGCAGTACTTC.

In its sample, this clone was seen once. The chain recombines TRBV11-2 with TRBJ2-1, with D possibly matching TRBD2 (5 bases). V lost 5 bases and J lost 9, with 8 bases in between. Germline-derived CDR1 and CDR2 are SGHAT and FQNNGV. The CDR3 is 11 residues long. CDR3 DNA sequence: TGTGCCAGCAGCCCCCGGGGTGAGCAGTTCTTC. Amino acid sequence: CASSPRGEQFF.

The chain couples TRBV19 to TRBJ2-1; D might be TRBD2 (6 bases). V lost 0 bases and J lost 9, with 9 bases in between. Germline V gene lookup returns CDR1 LNHDA and CDR2 SQIVND (reference sequence). The CDR3 spans 13 residues. The CDR3 DNA is TGTGCCAGTAGTATAGATGGGGGGTCTGAGCAGTTCTTC. Protein: CASSIDGGSEQFF.

The CDR3 region is CASSEALTGSSPLHF. The CDR3 DNA follows: TGTGCCAGCAGTGAAGCCTTGACAGGTTCCTCACCCCTCCACTTT. The J gene is TRBJ1-6, the V gene TRBV2, with D possibly TRBD1 on 6 matching bases. The CDR3 has 15 residues. Trimming shortened V by 0 bases and J by 10 bases, and 13 bases separated the two germline ends. Germline CDR1 and CDR2: SNHLY and FYNNEI.

The J gene is TRBJ2-7, the V gene TRBV4-1; D remains ambiguous. The V and J ends lost 6 bases and 2 bases respectively, with 14 bases between them. CDR1 and CDR2 (germline): MGHRA, YSYEKL. The CDR3 is 14 residues long. The CDR3 protein is CASSQWSGTYEQYF. Here the CDR3 DNA reads TGCGCCAGCAGTCAGTGGAGTGGTACCTACGAGCAGTACTTC.

V is TRBV7-3 and J is TRBJ2-1, with 7 bases fitting TRBD2. Germline values: CDR1 SGHTA, CDR2 FQGTGA. The trim removed 5 bases at V and 14 bases at J, leaving 18 bases unmatched. This CDR3 region has 15 residues. In nucleotides, the CDR3 is TGTGCCAGCAGCCAGTCGAAACTAGCGAGCGGTGATAAGTTCTTC. Encoded protein: CASSQSKLASGDKFF.

The chain joins TRBV9 to TRBJ2-3, with 11 nucleotides matching TRBD2. Trimming cost V 3 bases and J 4 bases; bases outside gene matches: 1. Germline lookup yields CDR1 SGDLS and CDR2 YYNGEE. The CDR3 loop spans 14 amino acids. As DNA, the CDR3 is TGTGCCAGCAGCGGGACTAGCGGGCCAGATACGCAGTATTTT. Protein product: CASSGTSGPDTQYF.

V is TRBV11-2 and J is TRBJ1-4, with D maybe TRBD1 (5 bases). Germline lookup yields CDR1 SGHAT and CDR2 FQNNGV. The CDR3 runs 15 residues. V dropped 5 bases and J dropped 8 bases, with 18 bases sitting between them. CDR3 region: CASSGADPIEEKLFF. Written as DNA, the CDR3 is TGTGCCAGCAGCGGGGCGGACCCTATTGAGGAAAAACTGTTTTTT.

DNA of the CDR3: TGTGCCAGCAGGCAGGTCAGCGGGAGTTCTTACGAGCAGTACTTC. It specifies CASRQVSGSSYEQYF. The genes are TRBV6-5 and TRBJ2-7, with 8 bases lining up with TRBD2. From germline, CDR1 is MNHEY and CDR2 SVGAGI. Trimming took 6 bases from V and 4 from J; bases not matched to a gene: 11. The CDR3 has 15 residues.

The chain is built from TRBV3-1 (or the pseudogene TRBV3-2) and TRBJ2-3; D is undetermined. Germline V gene data show CDR1 as LGHDT and CDR2 as YNNKEL (reference sequence). This CDR3 comprises 13 residues. Trimming pared 1 base from V and 6 bases from J, leaving 8 bases between. The CDR3 here is CASSQARRDTQYF. In DNA form, the CDR3 reads TGTGCCAGCAGCCAAGCCCGCCGGGATACGCAGTATTTT.

This clone appeared a few times. The rearrangement joins TRBV12-3 or TRBV12-4 to TRBJ1-2; no reliable D call. V was pared by 6 bases and J by 8 bases, with 13 bases between. CDR3 length equals 12 residues. The CDR3 loop is CASSLGGRGYTF. The DNA of the CDR3 is TGTGCCAGCAGCCTGGGCGGGCGAGGCTACACCTTC.